This T cell receptor beta chain was sequenced for a study of T cell repertoires in cytomegalovirus infection. Study background: Epitope selection comprised recently identified HLA-C-restricted CMV epitopes and well-studied HLA-B-restricted CMV epitopes. Carrying CMV and the relevant HLA type showed in public TCR beta signatures.

Deletions cut 4 bases from V and 2 bases from J, with 17 bases between. Germline-derived CDR1 and CDR2 are SGHVS and FQNEAQ. This CDR3 has 16 residues. A remark on this clonotype: Its antigen is undetermined.

TCRdb reprocessed the reads via MiXCR and lists one record per CDR3 protein. The table lists roughly 700,000 distinct CDR3 sequences, around 32% of them singletons. V gene TRBV7-8 combines with J gene TRBJ2-5; D is unresolved. The sample in question was cultured PBMCs, obtained from culture after CMV antigen stimulation. This clonotype was obtained from a human donor in good health (CMV status not recorded). Some clones in this sample may be carry-over from other donors' samples. The CDR3 sequence is CASSYRIGIHQETQYF. The CDR3 bases are TGTGCCAGCAGCTACCGGATAGGGATCCATCAAGAGACCCAGTACTTC.